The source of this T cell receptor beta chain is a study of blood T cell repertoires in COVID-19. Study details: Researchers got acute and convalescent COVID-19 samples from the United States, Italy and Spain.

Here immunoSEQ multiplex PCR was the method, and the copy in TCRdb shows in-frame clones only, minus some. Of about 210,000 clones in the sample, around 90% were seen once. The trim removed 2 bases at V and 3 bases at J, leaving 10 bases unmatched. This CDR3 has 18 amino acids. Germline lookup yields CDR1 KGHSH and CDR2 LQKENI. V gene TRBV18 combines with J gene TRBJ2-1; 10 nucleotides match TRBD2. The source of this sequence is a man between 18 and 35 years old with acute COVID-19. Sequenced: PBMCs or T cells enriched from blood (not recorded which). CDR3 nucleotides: TGTGCCAGCTCACCAAGGTTAAGCGGGAGGGATAACTACAATGAGCAGTTCTTC. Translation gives CASSPRLSGRDNYNEQFF.